This T cell receptor (beta chain) was obtained from a study of T cell changes during pregnancy in multiple sclerosis. Clones were read by immunoSEQ multiplex PCR, and TCRdb kept only the in-frame ones, dropping some. The repertoire includes approximately 70,000 clones, more than 85% of them detected once, and roughly 2% sits in the top ten. V shed 0 bases and J 7 bases; nucleotides not matched to a gene: 7. The CDR3 length is 16 residues. Germline assignment: CDR1 SGDLS and CDR2 YYNGEE. This specimen was peripheral blood, taken in the first trimester of pregnancy. The receptor was isolated from a female donor with multiple sclerosis, enrolled in a pregnancy study. The chain employs TRBV9 and TRBJ2-1; the match to TRBD2 covers 10 bases. The CDR3 is CASSVDPSGSSNEQFF. Here the CDR3 DNA reads TGTGCCAGCAGCGTAGATCCTAGCGGGAGTTCTAATGAGCAGTTCTTC.